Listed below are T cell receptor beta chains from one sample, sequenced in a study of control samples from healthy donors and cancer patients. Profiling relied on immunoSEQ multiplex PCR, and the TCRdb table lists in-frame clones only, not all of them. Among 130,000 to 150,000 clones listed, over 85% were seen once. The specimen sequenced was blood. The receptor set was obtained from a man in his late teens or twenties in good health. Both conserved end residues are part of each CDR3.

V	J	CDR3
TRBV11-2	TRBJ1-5	CASSLRRGASNQPQHF
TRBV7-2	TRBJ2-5	CASSLVTVETQYF
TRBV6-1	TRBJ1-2	CASSEGSPGGHFGYTF
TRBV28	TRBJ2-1	CATGGSGRAMDEQFF
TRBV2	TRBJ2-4	CASSARREAKNIQYF
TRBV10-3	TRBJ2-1	CASLVGLAGEAGHEQFF
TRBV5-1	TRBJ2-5	CASGPGPQETQYF
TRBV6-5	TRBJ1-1	CASKGPWTEAFF
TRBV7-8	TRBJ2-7	CASGNRGQGANEQYF
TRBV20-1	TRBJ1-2	CSALNQGYTF
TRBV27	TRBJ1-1	CASSFSLVTEAFF
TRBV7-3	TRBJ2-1	CASSYGTLPNEQFF
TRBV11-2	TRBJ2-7	CASSLASGRGTYEQYF
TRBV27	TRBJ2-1	CASSFRGPYNEQFF
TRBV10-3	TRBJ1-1	CAISEELNTEAFF
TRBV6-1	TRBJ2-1	CASSELWTAAFNEQFF
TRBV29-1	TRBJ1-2	CSVNRAHYGYTF